This section outlines one TCR beta chain sequence together with its context. These data originate in a study of blood T cell repertoires in COVID-19. In the original analysis: Counts of nucleated cells, estimated from reference gene primer amplification, were obtained. The table came from immunoSEQ multiplex PCR; TCRdb's copy has only in-frame clones and leaves some out. V and J calls and clone size come straight from that table; D and trimming were deduced from the DNA. The sample carries 140,000 to 150,000 clones, approximately 81% recorded once. The V and J ends lost 3 bases and 3 bases, in that order; junction bases with no gene match: 8. CDR1 and CDR2 (germline): GTSNPN, SVGIG (reference sequence). The CDR3 is 15 residues long.

The specimen sequenced was peripheral blood. V gene TRBV30 combines with J gene TRBJ2-3, with 8 positions matching TRBD1. This clonotype was obtained from a human donor in a cohort sampled during active COVID-19. This CDR3 is CAWSPTGARTDTQYF. CDR3 nucleotides: TGTGCCTGGAGCCCGACAGGGGCCAGAACAGATACGCAGTATTTT.